This TCR beta chain is from a study of cytomegalovirus exposure and HLA in healthy donors. Primers included in the PCR were 60 Vbeta and 13 Jbeta primers. Clones were read by immunoSEQ multiplex PCR, and TCRdb kept only the in-frame ones, dropping some. The top ten hold over 9% of the sample, which has 83,000 or so clones, around four fifths seen once. Looked up from germline, CDR1 is SGHVS and CDR2 is FNYEAQ. The CDR3 is 16 residues long. Trimming took 5 bases from V and 3 from J; bases not matched to a gene: 11. This clone has just one count. The TCR sequence derives from a young man in good health and CMV-seropositive. The sequencing input was PBMCs. This chain joins TRBV7-6 and TRBJ2-7, with 9 bases that match TRBD1. CDR3 amino acids: CASSEGTGSTGYEQYF. CDR3 nucleotide sequence: TGTGCCAGCAGCGAGGGGACAGGGTCTACGGGCTACGAGCAGTACTTC.